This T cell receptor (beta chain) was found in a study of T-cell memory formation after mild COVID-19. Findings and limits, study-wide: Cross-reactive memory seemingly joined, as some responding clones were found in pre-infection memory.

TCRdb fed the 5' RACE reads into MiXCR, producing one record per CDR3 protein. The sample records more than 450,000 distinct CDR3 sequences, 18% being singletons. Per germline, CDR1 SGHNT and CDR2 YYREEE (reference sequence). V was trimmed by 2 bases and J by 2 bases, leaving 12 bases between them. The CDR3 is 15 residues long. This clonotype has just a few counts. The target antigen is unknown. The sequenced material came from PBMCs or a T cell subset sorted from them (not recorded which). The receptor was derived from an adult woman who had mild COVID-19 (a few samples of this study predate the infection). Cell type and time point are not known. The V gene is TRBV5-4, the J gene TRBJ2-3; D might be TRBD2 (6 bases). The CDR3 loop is CASSFGRGDTDTQYF. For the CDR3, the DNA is TGTGCCAGCAGCTTTGGGCGGGGAGACACAGATACGCAGTATTTT.